The 3 T cell receptor beta chains listed next were all sequenced from one sample in a study of shared clonotypes between healthy human individuals. Repertoires were generated with immunoSEQ multiplex PCR, while TCRdb's copy carries only in-frame clones and drops some. The sample consists of 800,000 or so clones, 96% of them appearing once. In the naive CD8 group, cells lacked CD45RO and were positively selected for CCR7, so terminally differentiated effector memory CD45RA+ cells were left out. Sample: naive CD8+ T cells sorted from blood. Receptor source: a man aged 25 to 40 in good health.

The chain couples TRBV6-5 to TRBJ2-3; a possible D gene is TRBD1 (6 bases). The germline V and J ends were trimmed by 0 bases and 11 bases, with 15 bases remaining between them. Germline V gene data show CDR1 as MNHEY and CDR2 as SVGAGI. CDR3 length: 14 amino acids. This chain's CDR3 is CASSYSGPGAGQYF. The CDR3 coding sequence is TGTGCCAGCAGTTACTCTGGCCCAGGGGCAGGGCAGTATTTT.

This chain links TRBV27 with TRBJ2-1; perhaps TRBD2 as D (6 bases). Germline V gene sequence: CDR1 MNHEY, CDR2 SMNVEV (reference sequence). V was cut by 5 bases and J by 10 bases, with 12 bases left in between. CDR3 length: 12 amino acids. CDR3 in DNA: TGTGCCAGCAGTACCCGACGGGAGGAGCAGTTCTTC. Its translation: CASSTRREEQFF.

This chain joins TRBV6-5 and TRBJ2-4; D unresolved. CDR1 is MNHEY and CDR2 is SVGAGI in the germline V gene. CDR3 length: 13 residues. V was shortened by 0 bases and J by 7 bases, with 7 bases between the two germline ends. The CDR3 sequence is CASSYSASNIQYF. CDR3 in DNA: TGTGCCAGCAGTTACTCTGCGTCGAACATTCAGTACTTC.